The clone carrying this T cell receptor beta chain came up a few times. The antigen remains unidentified. Vbeta (60) and Jbeta (13) primers were used in the PCR. Clones were read by immunoSEQ multiplex PCR, and TCRdb kept only the in-frame ones, dropping some. The sample lists about 160,000 clones, approximately 70% occurring once. The source of the sample is a study of cytomegalovirus exposure and HLA in healthy donors. Study-wide findings and caveats: Later analysis identified 15,000 to 20,000 TCR beta sequences associated with HLA alleles, using a false discovery rate threshold of 0.05.

V lost 6 bases, J lost 8 bases, and 10 bases lay in between. Germline loops: CDR1 MNHEY, CDR2 SMNVEV (reference sequence). The CDR3 covers 11 residues. The V and J genes are TRBV27 and TRBJ2-5, with a possible D match to TRBD1 (5 bases). This receptor was identified in a man aged 40-49 years in good health and CMV-seropositive. Sequenced: PBMCs. CDR3 coding DNA: TGTGCCAGCAGGGACATCTATACCCAGTACTTC. Protein: CASRDIYTQYF.